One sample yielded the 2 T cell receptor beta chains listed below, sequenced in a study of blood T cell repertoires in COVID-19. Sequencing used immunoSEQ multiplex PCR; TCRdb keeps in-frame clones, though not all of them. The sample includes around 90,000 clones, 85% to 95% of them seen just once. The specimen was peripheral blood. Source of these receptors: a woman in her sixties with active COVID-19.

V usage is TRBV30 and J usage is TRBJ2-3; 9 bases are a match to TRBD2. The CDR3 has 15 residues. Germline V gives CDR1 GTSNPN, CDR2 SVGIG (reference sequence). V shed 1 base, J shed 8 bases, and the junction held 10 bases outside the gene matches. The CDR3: CAWSGVSGRMVTQYF. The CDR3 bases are TGTGCCTGGAGTGGGGTAAGCGGGAGGATGGTTACGCAGTATTTT.

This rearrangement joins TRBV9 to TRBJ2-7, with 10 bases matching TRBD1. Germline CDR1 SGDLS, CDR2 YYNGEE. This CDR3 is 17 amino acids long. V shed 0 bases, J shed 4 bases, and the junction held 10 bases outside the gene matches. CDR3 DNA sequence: TGTGCCAGCAGCGTAGATAGTGGAGACAGGGGGCCGTACGAGCAGTACTTC. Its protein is CASSVDSGDRGPYEQYF.